This T cell receptor beta chain was identified in a study of lymphopenia after photon versus proton radiotherapy. General observations from the study: Post-nadir TCR diversity decline inversely tracked overall survival among those who died. Proton therapy kept repertoires fairly stable, unlike photons, which gained effector/memory cells. After the lymphocyte nadir, photon-treated repertoires showed oligoclonal expansion, especially of CD8+ Temra cells.

Worth noting for this clone: Its cognate antigen is unknown.

Trimming removed 1 base from V and 5 bases from J; junction bases left unmatched: 7. Germline V gene lookup returns CDR1 MGHRA and CDR2 YSYEKL. CDR3 size: 16 residues. Libraries were prepared by immunoSEQ multiplex PCR; TCRdb keeps only in-frame clonotypes and omits some of them. Here the sample spans more than 70,000 clones, over 70% being singletons. The chain is built from TRBV4-1 and TRBJ2-4; 8 bases are shared with TRBD2. Sequencing used peripheral blood, obtained from a patient treated with proton-based radiotherapy. The receptor's source is a man between 60 and 75 years old with pancreatic cancer. CDR3 sequence reads: CASSQVGGLVENIQYF. CDR3 bases: TGCGCCAGCAGCCAAGTCGGGGGACTAGTCGAAAACATTCAGTACTTC.